This TCR beta chain originates from a study of T-cell reconstitution after alpha-beta-depleted transplantation in children. There are 15 residues in the CDR3. Germline V gene lookup returns CDR1 KGHDR and CDR2 SFDVKD. Deletions cut 3 bases from V and 6 bases from J, with 14 bases between. Preparation of the TCRbeta library involved a method that used unique molecular identifiers. TCRdb reprocessed the PCR reads via MiXCR and lists one record per CDR3 protein. The sample consists of 610,000 or so distinct CDR3 sequences, around 27% of them appearing once. Notes on the study in general: Several hundred expanded graft clones reportedly gave rise to the alpha-beta T cells present about two months after transplant. TCRbeta diversity was high at day 60 in some patients (a result of surviving recipient T cells and thymic progenitors). The authors attributed T-cell counts and diversity one year after transplant mostly to newly produced T cells.

On this clonotype itself: What it binds is unknown.

The chain has TRBV24-1 and TRBJ2-1; possible D gene TRBD2, 5 bases. Source: PBMCs, taken before TCRalphabeta/CD19-depleted stem cell transplant. The source is a boy under two years old with Wiskott-Aldrich syndrome, due to receive a stem cell transplant. The CDR3 region has the DNA TGTGCCACCAGTGATCCGAGGGAGTGGGCCAATGAGCAGTTCTTC. Its translation: CATSDPREWANEQFF.